This TCR beta chain is drawn from a study of blood T cell repertoires in COVID-19. The overall study: Specimens from acute and convalescent COVID-19 originated in the United States, Italy and Spain. Sample material is recorded as cDNA or gDNA derived from T cells, B-cell-depleted T cells, or PBMCs.

Sequencing was performed with immunoSEQ multiplex PCR; in TCRdb, only in-frame clones are kept and a portion is missing. Of roughly 170,000 clones in the sample, approximately 82% were seen once. Per the germline V gene, CDR1 is GTSNPN and CDR2 is SVGIG (reference sequence). With 1 base clipped from V and 6 bases from J, the junction kept 1 base outside the gene matches. This CDR3 is built from 12 residues. The age range of participants was about 18 to 90 years, with residence in about two dozen US areas. Participants' own reports of clinical history determined their cohort assignment. Sequencing input: PBMCs or T cells enriched from blood (not recorded which). This TCR was recovered from a woman between 50 and 59 years old who had recovered from COVID-19. The chain couples TRBV30 to TRBJ2-3, with 7 bases fitting TRBD2. In DNA, the CDR3 is TGTGCCTGGAGTGGGGGAGGGGATACGCAGTATTTT. This encodes CAWSGGGDTQYF.